Sequencing of this T cell receptor beta chain was carried out in a study of cytomegalovirus exposure and HLA in healthy donors. Looking at the study overall: A subsequent analysis stated that the 120 or so validation repertoires were run on the same platform as the roughly 620 first-cohort repertoires.

Clones were sequenced by immunoSEQ multiplex PCR, and TCRdb holds only the in-frame ones, with some missing. The table records 250,000 to 300,000 clones, around 87% of them present only once. Broader study findings: The study designated 150 to 200 TCR beta chains cytomegalovirus-associated. A classifier reportedly called cytomegalovirus status with high sensitivity and specificity.

Germline V lookup: CDR1 SGHVS, CDR2 FQNEAQ. V lost 0 bases and J lost 8, with 10 bases in between. The CDR3 totals 13 residues. As regards this clone: The antigen remains undetermined.

The chain carries TRBV7-8 and TRBJ1-1; D call uncertain. This sequence originates from a woman aged 18-29 years in good health and CMV-seronegative. Sequenced: PBMCs. The CDR3 region is CASSLAPGREAFF. For the CDR3, the DNA is TGTGCCAGCAGCTTAGCCCCAGGCCGGGAAGCTTTCTTT.